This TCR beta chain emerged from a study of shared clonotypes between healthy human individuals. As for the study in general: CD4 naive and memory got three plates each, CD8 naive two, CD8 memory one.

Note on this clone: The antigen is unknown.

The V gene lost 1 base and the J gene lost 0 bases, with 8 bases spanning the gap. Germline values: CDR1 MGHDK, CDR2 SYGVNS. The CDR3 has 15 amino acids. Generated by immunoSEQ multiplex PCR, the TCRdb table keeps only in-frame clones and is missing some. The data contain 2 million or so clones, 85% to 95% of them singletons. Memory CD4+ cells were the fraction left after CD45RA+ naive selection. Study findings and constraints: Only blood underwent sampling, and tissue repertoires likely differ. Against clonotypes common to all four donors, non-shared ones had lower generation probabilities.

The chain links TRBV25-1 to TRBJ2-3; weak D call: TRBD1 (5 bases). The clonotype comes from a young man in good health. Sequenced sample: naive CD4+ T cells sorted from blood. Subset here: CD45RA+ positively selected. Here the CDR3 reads CASSELGQSTDTQYF. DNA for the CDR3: TGTGCCAGCAGTGAATTGGGGCAAAGCACAGATACGCAGTATTTT.